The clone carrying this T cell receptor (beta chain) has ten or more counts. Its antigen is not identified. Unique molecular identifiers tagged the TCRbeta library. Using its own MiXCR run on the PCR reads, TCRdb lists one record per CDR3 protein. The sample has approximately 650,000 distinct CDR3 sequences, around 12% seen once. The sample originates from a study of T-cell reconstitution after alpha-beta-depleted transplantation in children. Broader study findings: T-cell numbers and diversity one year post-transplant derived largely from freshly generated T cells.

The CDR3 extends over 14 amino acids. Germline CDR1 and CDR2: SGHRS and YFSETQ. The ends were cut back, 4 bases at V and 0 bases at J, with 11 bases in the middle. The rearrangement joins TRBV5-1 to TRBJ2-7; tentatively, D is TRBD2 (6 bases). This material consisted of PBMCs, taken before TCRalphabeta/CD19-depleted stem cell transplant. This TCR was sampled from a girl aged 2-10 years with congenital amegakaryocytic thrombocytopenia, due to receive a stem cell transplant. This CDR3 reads CASSPGVLSYEQYF. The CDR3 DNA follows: TGCGCCAGCAGCCCGGGGGTCCTCTCCTACGAGCAGTACTTC.